The subject of this entry is one T cell receptor beta chain. These data belong to a study of technical replicates of blood from a few donors. Profiled with immunoSEQ multiplex PCR; TCRdb holds only in-frame clones, not every one. The sample lists 60,000 to 85,000 clones, about 94% occurring once. Germline V gene data show CDR1 as MDHEN and CDR2 as SYDVKM. The CDR3 extends over 16 amino acids. V lost 6 bases and J lost 7, with 21 bases in between. The J gene is TRBJ2-2, the V gene TRBV28; D may be TRBD2 (6 bases). The clonotype originates from a human donor in good health. Material: T cells isolated from PBMCs. DNA for the CDR3: TGTGCCAGCAGCTTCGCAAGATGGGGGGACGACGGGGAGCTGTTTTTT. This encodes CASSFARWGDDGELFF. Supplemented by reference TRBV28 and TRBJ2-2, the full variable domain reads DVKVTQSSRYLVKRTGEKVFLECVQDMDHENMFWYRQDPGLGLRLIYFSYDVKMKEKGDIPEGYSVSREKKERFSLILESASTNQTSMYLCASSFARWGDDGELFFGEGSRLTVL.